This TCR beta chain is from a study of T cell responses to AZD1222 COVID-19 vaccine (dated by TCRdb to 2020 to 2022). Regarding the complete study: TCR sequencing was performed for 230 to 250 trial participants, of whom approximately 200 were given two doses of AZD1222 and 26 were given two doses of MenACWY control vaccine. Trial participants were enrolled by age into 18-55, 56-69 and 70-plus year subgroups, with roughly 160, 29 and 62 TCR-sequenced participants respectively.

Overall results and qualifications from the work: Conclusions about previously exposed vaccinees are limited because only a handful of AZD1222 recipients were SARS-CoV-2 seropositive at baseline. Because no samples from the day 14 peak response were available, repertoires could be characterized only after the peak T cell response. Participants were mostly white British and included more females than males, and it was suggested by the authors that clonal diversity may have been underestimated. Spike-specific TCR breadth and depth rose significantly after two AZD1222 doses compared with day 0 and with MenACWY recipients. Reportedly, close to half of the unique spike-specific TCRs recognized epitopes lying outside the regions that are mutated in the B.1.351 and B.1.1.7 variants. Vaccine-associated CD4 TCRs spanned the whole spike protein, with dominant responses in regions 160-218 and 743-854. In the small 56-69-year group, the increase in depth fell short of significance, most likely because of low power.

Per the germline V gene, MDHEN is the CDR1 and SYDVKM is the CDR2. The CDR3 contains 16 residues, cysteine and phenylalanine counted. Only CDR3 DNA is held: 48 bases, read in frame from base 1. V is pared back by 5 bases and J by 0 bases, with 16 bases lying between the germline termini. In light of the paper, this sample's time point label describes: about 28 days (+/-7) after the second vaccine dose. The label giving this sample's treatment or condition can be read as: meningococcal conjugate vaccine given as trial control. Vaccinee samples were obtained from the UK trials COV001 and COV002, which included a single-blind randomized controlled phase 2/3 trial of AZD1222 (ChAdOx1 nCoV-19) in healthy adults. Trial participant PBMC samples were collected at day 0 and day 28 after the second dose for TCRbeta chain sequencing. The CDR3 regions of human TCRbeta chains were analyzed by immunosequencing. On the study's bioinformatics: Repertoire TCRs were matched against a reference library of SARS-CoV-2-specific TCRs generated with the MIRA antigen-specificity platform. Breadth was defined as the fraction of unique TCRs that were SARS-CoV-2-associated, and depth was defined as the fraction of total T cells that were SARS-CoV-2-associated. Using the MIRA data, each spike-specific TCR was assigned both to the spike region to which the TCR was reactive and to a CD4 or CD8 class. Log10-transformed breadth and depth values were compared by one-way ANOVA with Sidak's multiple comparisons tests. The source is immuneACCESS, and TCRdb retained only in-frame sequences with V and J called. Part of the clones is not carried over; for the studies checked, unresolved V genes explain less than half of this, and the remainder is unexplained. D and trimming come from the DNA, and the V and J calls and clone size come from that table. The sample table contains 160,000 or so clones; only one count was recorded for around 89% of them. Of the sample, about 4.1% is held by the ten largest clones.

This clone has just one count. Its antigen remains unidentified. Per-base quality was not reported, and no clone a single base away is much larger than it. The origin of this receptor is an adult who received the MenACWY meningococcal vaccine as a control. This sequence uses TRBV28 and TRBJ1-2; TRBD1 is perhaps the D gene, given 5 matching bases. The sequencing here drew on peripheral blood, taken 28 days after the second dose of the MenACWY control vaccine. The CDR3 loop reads CASSPPWRGANYGYTF. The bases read TGTGCCAGCAGTCCCCCCTGGAGGGGAGCTAACTATGGCTACACCTTC.